This TCR beta chain came from a study of blood T cell repertoires in COVID-19. Study-wide background: Samples representing acute and convalescent COVID-19 were sourced from the United States, Italy and Spain.

The CDR3 contains 13 residues. Germline V lookup: CDR1 SGHDN, CDR2 FVKESK. TCRdb's table, derived via immunoSEQ multiplex PCR, lists solely in-frame clones and lacks some. The table records some 490,000 clones, about nine tenths of them present only once. Recovery meant two consecutive negative NP/OP PCR tests, professional clearance, or resolved symptoms. The TCR originated in a woman in her fifties or sixties who had recovered from COVID-19. The sequenced material came from PBMCs or T cells enriched from blood (not recorded which). The J gene is TRBJ2-7, the V gene TRBV14; D is possibly TRBD1 (6 bases). This chain's CDR3 is CASSQATGTKLSV. CDR3 nucleotides: TGTGCCAGCAGCCAAGCCACCGGGACAAAATTGAGCGTC.